This entry lists 30 T cell receptor beta chains sequenced from one sample in a study of shared clonotypes between healthy human individuals. Clones were read by immunoSEQ multiplex PCR, and TCRdb kept only the in-frame ones, dropping some. The profile shows about 2,500,000 clones, approximately 94% of them singletons. Sample: naive CD4+ T cells sorted from blood. Subset denoted: CD45RA+ positively selected. The receptor source for this set is a man aged 18 to 29 in good health.

The rearrangement joins TRBV19 to TRBJ2-7, with TRBD1 matching over 8 bases. From germline, CDR1 is LNHDA and CDR2 SQIVND (reference sequence). J gave up 6 bases and V 3 bases, and 4 bases lay outside the gene matches. The CDR3 runs 13 residues. CDR3 sequence: CASSIQGAREQYF. CDR3 in DNA: TGTGCCAGTAGTATCCAGGGGGCACGCGAGCAGTACTTC.

The chain is built from TRBV13 and TRBJ1-1; tentatively, D is TRBD1 (6 bases). Deletions cut 3 bases from V and 4 bases from J, with 9 bases between. Germline values: CDR1 PRHDT, CDR2 FYEKMQ (reference sequence). CDR3 size: 13 residues. The CDR3 DNA sequence: TGTGCCAGCAGCTTCGGAGGGGGCACTGAAGCTTTCTTT. Translation gives CASSFGGGTEAFF.

V gene TRBV27 combines with J gene TRBJ2-7; the match to TRBD2 covers 16 bases. The CDR3 is 17 amino acids. Germline CDR1 MNHEY, CDR2 SMNVEV (reference sequence). J lost 0 bases, V lost 6 bases, and 5 bases had no gene match. The CDR3 DNA is TGTGCCAGCAGCCCGGGACTAGCGGGAGGGGACTCCTACGAGCAGTACTTC. Protein: CASSPGLAGGDSYEQYF.

This chain joins TRBV30 and TRBJ2-5; D unclear. The end of the DNA aligns better with TRBJ2-7, so the J call may be wrong. CDR1 and CDR2 (germline): GTSNPN, SVGIG (reference sequence). The CDR3 covers 12 residues. CDR3 in amino acids: CAWSSGSYEQYF. CDR3 DNA: TGTGCCTGGAGTTCGGGTTCCTACGAGCAGTACTTC.

V is TRBV6-5 and J is TRBJ1-2; the match to TRBD1 covers 9 bases. The length of the CDR3 is 15 residues. Germline V gives CDR1 MNHEY, CDR2 SVGAGI. Unmatched junction bases numbered 10, after V lost 7 bases and J lost 4 bases. This CDR3 is CASTPYRGPGYGYTF. CDR3 coding DNA: TGTGCCAGCACTCCTTACAGGGGGCCGGGCTATGGCTACACCTTC.

The chain recombines TRBV18 with TRBJ1-2; TRBD1 agrees at 8 bases. Germline assignment: CDR1 KGHSH and CDR2 LQKENI. The CDR3 totals 15 residues. The trim removed 3 bases at V and 4 bases at J, leaving 7 bases unmatched. The chain's CDR3 is CASSPPTGASYGYTF. In nucleotides, the CDR3 is TGTGCCAGCTCACCGCCGACAGGGGCATCCTATGGCTACACCTTC.

The chain carries TRBV5-6 and TRBJ2-7; possibly TRBD1 or TRBD2 for D (5 bases each). Trimming took off 4 bases at V and 3 bases at J, with 20 bases between the two ends. Germline CDR1 SGHDT, CDR2 YYEEEE. The CDR3 runs to 16 residues. The CDR3 DNA sequence: TGTGCCAGCAGCGCACCCCGGGGCCCAACTATCTACGAGCAGTACTTC. Residues: CASSAPRGPTIYEQYF.

This rearrangement joins TRBV2 to TRBJ2-5; 10 nucleotides align to TRBD1. The CDR3 runs 13 residues. Germline loops: CDR1 SNHLY, CDR2 FYNNEI. The trim removed 4 bases at V and 14 bases at J, leaving 10 bases unmatched. The CDR3, as DNA: TGTGCCAGCAGTGTATCGTGGGACAGGGGCCCTTACTTC. This gives the protein CASSVSWDRGPYF.

The gene calls are TRBV21-1 and TRBJ2-3; the D call TRBD2 from the table was never checked on the DNA. TRBV21-1 is marked as a pseudogene. CDR3 size: 15 residues. The CDR3: CASSKSAPQRDTQYF. Here the CDR3 DNA reads TGTGCCAGCAGCAAATCAGCCCCCCAGAGGGATACGCAGTATTTT.

The chain is built from TRBV21-1 and TRBJ2-5; whether TRBD2, the table's D call, matches the DNA was not checked. TRBV21-1 is annotated as a pseudogene. CDR3 length: 11 residues. For the CDR3, the DNA is TGTGCCAGCAGCGTTCGGGGGACCCAGTACTTC. Translated: CASSVRGTQYF.

The chain uses TRBV5-1 and TRBJ1-4; 7 bases agree with TRBD1. V was clipped by 1 base and J by 7 bases; unmatched bases: 4. CDR3 length: 14 residues. Per germline, CDR1 SGHRS and CDR2 YFSETQ. In DNA, the CDR3 is TGCGCCAGCAGCTTGACAGGGGATTCTGAAAAACTGTTTTTT. Protein: CASSLTGDSEKLFF. The whole variable domain, filled in from reference TRBV5-1 and TRBJ1-4, reads KAGVTQTPRYLIKTRGQQVTLSCSPISGHRSVSWYQQTPGQGLQFLFEYFSETQRNKGNFPGRFSGRQFSNSRSEMNVSTLELGDSALYLCASSLTGDSEKLFFGSGTQLSVL.

The rearrangement uses TRBV5-1 and TRBJ2-3; D is possibly TRBD1 (5 bases). CDR1 and CDR2 (germline): SGHRS, YFSETQ. V lost 4 bases and J 4 bases, leaving 10 bases between the germline ends. This CDR3 has 13 amino acids. The CDR3 DNA reads TGCGCCAGCAGCATAGGGGTGTCAGATACGCAGTATTTT. It yields the protein CASSIGVSDTQYF.

The rearrangement uses TRBV19 and TRBJ1-4; no firm D call. The V gene's germline CDR1 is LNHDA and CDR2 SQIVND (reference sequence). V lost 6 bases and J 8 bases, leaving 13 bases between the germline ends. The length of the CDR3 is 13 residues. DNA of the CDR3: TGTGCCAGTAGGACGGGTTTTGGGGAAAAACTGTTTTTT. This codes for CASRTGFGEKLFF.

The DNA for the CDR3 is TGTGCCAGCAGACTACAGAACACTGAAGCTTTCTTT. Its protein product is CASRLQNTEAFF. The V and J genes are TRBV7-8 and TRBJ1-1; no definite D call. The V end was cut by 6 bases, the J end by 1 base, with 6 bases between. CDR3 length: 12 amino acids. Germline values: CDR1 SGHVS, CDR2 FQNEAQ.

This chain uses TRBV5-4 with TRBJ2-3; 7 nucleotides agree with TRBD1. The V gene end was trimmed by 0 bases and the J gene end by 2 bases; junction bases not matched to a gene: 12. Germline CDR1 SGHNT, CDR2 YYREEE (reference sequence). The CDR3 covers 18 residues. CDR3 amino acids: CASSLGRNRGPNTDTQYF. CDR3 bases: TGTGCCAGCAGCTTGGGCAGAAACAGGGGACCTAACACAGATACGCAGTATTTT.

This clone has only a few counts. This chain links TRBV30 with TRBJ1-2; D not certain. V was trimmed by 0 bases and J by 6 bases, leaving 5 bases between them. CDR1 GTSNPN and CDR2 SVGIG come from the germline V gene (reference sequence). CDR3 length equals 11 residues. The CDR3 DNA follows: TGTGCCTGGAGTGTGGTGGATGGCTACACCTTC. It encodes CAWSVVDGYTF.

This clone was observed a single time. This chain joins TRBV5-1 and TRBJ1-1; no firm D call. V lost 1 base to trimming and J lost 5 bases, with 21 bases between them. The CDR3 sequence is 17 residues long. From germline, CDR1 is SGHRS and CDR2 YFSETQ. The CDR3: CASSLMAYGQTGTEAFF. CDR3 nucleotides: TGCGCCAGCAGCTTGATGGCTTATGGTCAAACGGGGACTGAAGCTTTCTTT.

This sequence joins TRBV4-3 and TRBJ2-2; TRBD2 is a possible D gene (5 bases). The length of the CDR3 is 18 residues. Trimming took off 6 bases at V and 1 base at J, with 21 bases between the two ends. Germline lookup yields CDR1 LGHNA and CDR2 YSLEER. Here the CDR3 DNA reads TGCGCCAGCAGTCGCGATTTAAAGTCGGGATGGAACACCGGGGAGCTGTTTTTT. It encodes CASSRDLKSGWNTGELFF.

The chain combines TRBV28 with TRBJ2-1, with unresolved D. This CDR3 has 13 residues. Trimming left V 1 base short and J 12 bases short, with 13 bases between. The germline gives CDR1 MDHEN, CDR2 SYDVKM. The DNA for the CDR3 is TGTGCCAGCAGTTTATTGGGGTCGGGCAGGCAGTTCTTC. Amino acids: CASSLLGSGRQFF.

This chain uses TRBV7-2 with TRBJ2-2; D not resolved. CDR1 and CDR2 from the germline V gene are SGHTA and FQGNSA. The length of the CDR3 is 16 residues. Trimming shortened V by 1 base and J by 6 bases, and 15 bases separated the two germline ends. CDR3 sequence: CASSLEVVPNAGELFF. CDR3 coding DNA: TGTGCCAGCAGCTTAGAAGTGGTTCCTAACGCCGGGGAGCTGTTTTTT.

For this clone: Other DNA sequences from this sample encode an identical CDR3 as well. The V gene is TRBV5-1, the J gene TRBJ2-7, with D tentatively TRBD1 (5 bases). This CDR3 is built from 14 residues. Germline lookup yields CDR1 SGHRS and CDR2 YFSETQ. The V gene lost 0 bases and the J gene lost 0 bases, with 7 bases spanning the gap. The DNA for the CDR3 is TGCGCCAGCAGCTTGGAAAGGGGCTCCTACGAGCAGTACTTC. This sequence encodes CASSLERGSYEQYF.

This chain links TRBV11-2 with TRBJ2-5, with 10 bases aligning to TRBD2. V lost 5 bases, J lost 5 bases, and 11 bases stayed unmatched. In germline, CDR1 is SGHAT, CDR2 FQNNGV. The CDR3 has 16 residues. The CDR3 is CASSVSGRTFLETQYF. The CDR3 nucleotides read TGTGCCAGCAGCGTTAGCGGGAGGACGTTCTTGGAGACCCAGTACTTC.

This chain links TRBV7-2 with TRBJ1-2; possibly TRBD1 for D (6 bases). Trimming removed 3 bases at V and 4 bases at J, with 24 bases between. Germline V gene lookup returns CDR1 SGHTA and CDR2 FQGNSA. This CDR3 is 18 amino acids long. CDR3 in DNA: TGTGCCAGCAGCTTTAAGCCGGGGTCAGGGGTGATGGGCTATGGCTACACCTTC. It codes for CASSFKPGSGVMGYGYTF.

The chain recombines TRBV6-6 with TRBJ2-7, with TRBD1 identical over 9 bases. Losses at the gene ends were 5 bases for V and 1 base for J; bases not matched to a gene: 6. Germline V gene lookup returns CDR1 MNHNY and CDR2 SVGAGI (reference sequence). This CDR3 is built from 15 residues. This CDR3 is CASSTGQGRSYEQYF. The CDR3 DNA reads as TGTGCCAGCAGTACCGGACAGGGGAGGTCCTACGAGCAGTACTTC.

This chain joins TRBV6-1 and TRBJ1-6; 7 bases are shared with TRBD1. This CDR3 spans 15 amino acids. Germline CDR1 reads MNHNS; CDR2 reads SASEGT. V lost 3 bases to trimming and J lost 9 bases; unmatched junction nucleotides: 8. The CDR3 is CASSDSNRGRSPLHF. The DNA of the CDR3 is TGTGCCAGCAGTGACTCGAACAGGGGTCGTTCACCCCTCCACTTT.

The chain employs TRBV28 and TRBJ1-3; D not resolved. V was pared by 2 bases and J by 0 bases, with 5 bases between. CDR3 length equals 14 residues. Germline V lookup: CDR1 MDHEN, CDR2 SYDVKM. The CDR3 DNA sequence: TGTGCCAGCAGTTTAAGGTACTCTGGAAACACCATATATTTT. It yields the protein CASSLRYSGNTIYF.

As regards this clone: Its ends do not fully match the called genes, so a read error is possible. This sequence joins TRBV30 and TRBJ1-3; D call uncertain. CDR3 size: 13 residues. CDR1 and CDR2 (germline): GTSNPN, SVGIG (reference sequence). In nucleotides, the CDR3 is TGTGCCTGGAGGGCCCTAGCCGGAAACACCACATATTTT. The encoded protein is CAWRALAGNTTYF.

The V call is TRBV23-1, the J call TRBJ1-6, with 7 bases that match TRBD1. TRBV23-1 is flagged as an ORF with uncertain function. The V segment lost 3 bases and the J segment 3 bases; nucleotides outside the gene matches: 8. This CDR3 has 17 amino acids. CDR3 region: CASSQPRQGCYNSPLHF. The CDR3 coding sequence is TGCGCCAGCAGTCAGCCAAGACAGGGTTGCTATAATTCACCCCTCCACTTT.

This chain links TRBV7-6 with TRBJ1-1, with unresolved D. The CDR3 sequence is 15 residues long. Germline lookup yields CDR1 SGHVS and CDR2 FNYEAQ. The V end was cut by 0 bases, the J end by 3 bases, with 11 bases between. The CDR3 bases are TGTGCCAGCAGCTTAGCGCTCAGAGCGGACACTGAAGCTTTCTTT. Its protein product is CASSLALRADTEAFF. Filled out from reference TRBV7-6 and TRBJ1-1, the complete variable domain reads GAGVSQSPRYKVTKRGQDVALRCDPISGHVSLYWYRQALGQGPEFLTYFNYEAQQDKSGLPNDRFSAERPEGSISTLTIQRTEQRDSAMYRCASSLALRADTEAFFGQGTRLTVV.

The CDR3 region is CASSHGLANNEQFF. The CDR3 DNA follows: TGTGCCAGCAGCCATGGACTAGCCAACAATGAGCAGTTCTTC. V usage is TRBV7-2 and J usage is TRBJ2-1, with 8 bases fitting TRBD2. The CDR3 totals 14 residues. V dropped 5 bases and J dropped 5; count of bases not matched to a gene: 5. CDR1 and CDR2 (germline): SGHTA, FQGNSA.